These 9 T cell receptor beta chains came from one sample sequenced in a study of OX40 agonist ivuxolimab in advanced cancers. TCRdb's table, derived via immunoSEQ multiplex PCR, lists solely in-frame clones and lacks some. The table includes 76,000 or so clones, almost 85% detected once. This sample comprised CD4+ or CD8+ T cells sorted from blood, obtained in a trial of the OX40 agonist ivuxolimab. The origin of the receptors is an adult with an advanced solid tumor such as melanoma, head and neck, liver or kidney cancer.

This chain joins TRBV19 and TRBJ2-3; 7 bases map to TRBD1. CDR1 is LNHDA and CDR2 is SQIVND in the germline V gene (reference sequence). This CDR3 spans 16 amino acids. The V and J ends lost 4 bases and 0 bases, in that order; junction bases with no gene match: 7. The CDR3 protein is CASSRGQVHSTDTQYF. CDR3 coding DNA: TGTGCCAGTAGTAGAGGACAGGTCCATAGCACAGATACGCAGTATTTT.

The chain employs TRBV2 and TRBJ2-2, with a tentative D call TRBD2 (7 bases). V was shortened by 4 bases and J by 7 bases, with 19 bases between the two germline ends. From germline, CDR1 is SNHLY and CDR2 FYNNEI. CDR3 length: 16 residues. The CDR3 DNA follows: TGTGCCAGCAGTGGAACCCGAGGGGGGGCGGGCGGGGAGCTGTTTTTT. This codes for CASSGTRGGAGGELFF.

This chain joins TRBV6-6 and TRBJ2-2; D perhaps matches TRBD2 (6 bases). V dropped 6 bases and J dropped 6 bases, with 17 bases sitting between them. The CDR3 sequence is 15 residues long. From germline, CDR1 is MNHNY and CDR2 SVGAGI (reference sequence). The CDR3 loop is CASRRAGWRAGELFF. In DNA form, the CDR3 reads TGTGCCAGCAGACGAGCAGGGTGGAGGGCCGGGGAGCTGTTTTTT.

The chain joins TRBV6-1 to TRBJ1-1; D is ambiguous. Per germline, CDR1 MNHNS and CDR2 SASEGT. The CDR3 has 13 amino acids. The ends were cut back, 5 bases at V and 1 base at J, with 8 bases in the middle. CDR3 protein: CASSRQENTEAFF. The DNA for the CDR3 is TGTGCCAGCAGTCGGCAAGAGAACACTGAAGCTTTCTTT.

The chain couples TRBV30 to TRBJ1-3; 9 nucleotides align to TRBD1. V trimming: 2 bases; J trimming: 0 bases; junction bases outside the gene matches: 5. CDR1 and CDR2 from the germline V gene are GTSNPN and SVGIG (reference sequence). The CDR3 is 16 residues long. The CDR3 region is CAWSHRQGGSGNTIYF. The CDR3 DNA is TGTGCCTGGAGTCATCGACAGGGGGGCTCTGGAAACACCATATATTTT. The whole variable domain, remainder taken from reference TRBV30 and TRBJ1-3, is SQTIHQWPATLVQPVGSPLSLECTVEGTSNPNLYWYRQAAGRGLQLLFYSVGIGQISSEVPQNLSASRPQDRQFILSSKKLLLSDSGFYLCAWSHRQGGSGNTIYFGEGSWLTVV.

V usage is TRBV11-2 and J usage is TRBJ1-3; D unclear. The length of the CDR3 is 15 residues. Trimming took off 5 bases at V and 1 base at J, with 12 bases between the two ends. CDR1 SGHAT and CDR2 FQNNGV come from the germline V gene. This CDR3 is CASSASSFSGNTIYF. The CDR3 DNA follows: TGTGCCAGCAGCGCGTCAAGTTTTTCTGGAAACACCATATATTTT.

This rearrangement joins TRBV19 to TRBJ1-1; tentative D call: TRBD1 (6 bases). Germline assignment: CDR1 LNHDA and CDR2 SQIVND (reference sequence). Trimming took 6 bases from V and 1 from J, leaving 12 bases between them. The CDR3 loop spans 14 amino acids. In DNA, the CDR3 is TGTGCCAGTAGGCCACAGGGCCCGAACACTGAAGCTTTCTTT. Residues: CASRPQGPNTEAFF.

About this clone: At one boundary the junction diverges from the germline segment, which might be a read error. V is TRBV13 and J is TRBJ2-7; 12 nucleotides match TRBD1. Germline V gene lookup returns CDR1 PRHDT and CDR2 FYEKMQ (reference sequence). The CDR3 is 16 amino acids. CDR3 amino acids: CASSIGGTGGYYEQYF. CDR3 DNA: TGTGCCAGCAGCATAGGAGGGACAGGGGGCTACTACGAGCAGTACTTC. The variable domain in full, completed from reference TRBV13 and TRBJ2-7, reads AAGVIQSPRHLIKEKRETATLKCYPIPRHDTVYWYQQGPGQDPQFLISFYEKMQSDKGSIPDRFSAQQFSDYHSELNMSSLELGDSALYFCASSIGGTGGYYEQYFGPGTRLTVT.

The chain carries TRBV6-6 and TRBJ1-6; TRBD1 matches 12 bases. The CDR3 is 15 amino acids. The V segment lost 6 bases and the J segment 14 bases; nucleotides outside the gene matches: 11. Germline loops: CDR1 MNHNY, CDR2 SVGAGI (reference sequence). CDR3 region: CASRHNRDRGQALHF. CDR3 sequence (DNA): TGTGCCAGCAGACACAACCGGGACAGGGGGCAGGCCCTCCACTTT.